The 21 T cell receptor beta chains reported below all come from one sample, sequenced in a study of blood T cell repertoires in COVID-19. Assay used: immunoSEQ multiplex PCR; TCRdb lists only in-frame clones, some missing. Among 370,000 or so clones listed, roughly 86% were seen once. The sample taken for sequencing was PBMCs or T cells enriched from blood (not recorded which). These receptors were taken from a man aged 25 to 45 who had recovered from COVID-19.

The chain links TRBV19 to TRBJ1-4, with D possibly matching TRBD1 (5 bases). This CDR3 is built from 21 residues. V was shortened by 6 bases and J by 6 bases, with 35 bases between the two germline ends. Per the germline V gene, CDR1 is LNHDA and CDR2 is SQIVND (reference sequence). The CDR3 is CASRATAGTGEQVRRDEKLFF. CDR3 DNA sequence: TGTGCCAGTAGAGCGACGGCTGGTACTGGCGAACAGGTTCGACGCGATGAAAAACTGTTTTTT.

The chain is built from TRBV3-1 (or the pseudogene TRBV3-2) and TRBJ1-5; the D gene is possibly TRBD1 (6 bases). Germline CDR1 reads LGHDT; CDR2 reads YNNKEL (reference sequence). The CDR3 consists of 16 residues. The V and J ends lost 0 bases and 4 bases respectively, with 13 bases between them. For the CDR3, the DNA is TGTGCCAGCAGCCAAGATTTGGGAGGGGGGAATCAGCCCCAGCATTTT. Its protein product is CASSQDLGGGNQPQHF.

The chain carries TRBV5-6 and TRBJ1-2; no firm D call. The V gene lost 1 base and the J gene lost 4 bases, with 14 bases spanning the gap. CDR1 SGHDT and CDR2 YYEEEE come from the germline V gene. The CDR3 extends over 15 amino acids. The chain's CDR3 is CASSLRRIEAYGYTF. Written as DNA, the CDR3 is TGTGCCAGCAGCTTGAGGCGGATAGAAGCCTATGGCTACACCTTC.

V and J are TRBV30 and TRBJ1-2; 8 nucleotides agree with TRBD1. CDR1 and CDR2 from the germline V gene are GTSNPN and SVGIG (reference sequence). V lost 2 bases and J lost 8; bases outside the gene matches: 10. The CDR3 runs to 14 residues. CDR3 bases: TGTGCCTGGAGTCTAAACAGGGGGAATTCGGGCTACACCTTC. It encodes CAWSLNRGNSGYTF.

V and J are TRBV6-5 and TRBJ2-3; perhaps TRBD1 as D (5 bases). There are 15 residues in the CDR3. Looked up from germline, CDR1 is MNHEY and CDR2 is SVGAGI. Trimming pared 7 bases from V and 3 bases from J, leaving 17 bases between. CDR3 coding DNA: TGTGCCAGCAATCCCCGGCAGGGTGGTACAGATACGCAGTATTTT. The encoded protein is CASNPRQGGTDTQYF.

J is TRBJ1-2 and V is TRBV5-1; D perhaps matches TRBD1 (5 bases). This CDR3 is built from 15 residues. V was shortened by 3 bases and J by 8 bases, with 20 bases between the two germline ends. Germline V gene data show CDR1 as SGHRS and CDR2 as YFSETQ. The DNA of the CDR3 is TGCGCCAGCAGCTATATACAGGATTCTAAGGGAGGCTACACCTTC. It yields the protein CASSYIQDSKGGYTF.

The CDR3 spells CASSLGRGPTEAFF. The CDR3 DNA reads as TGTGCCAGCAGCTTGGGCAGGGGGCCCACTGAAGCTTTCTTT. The V gene is TRBV13, the J gene TRBJ1-1; 8 bases map to TRBD1. Trimming at V came to 3 bases and at J to 4 bases, leaving 4 bases not matched to a gene. The CDR3 is 14 residues long. The germline CDR1 and CDR2 sequences are PRHDT and FYEKMQ (reference sequence). Combining the CDR3 with reference TRBV13 and TRBJ1-1 gives the whole variable domain AAGVIQSPRHLIKEKRETATLKCYPIPRHDTVYWYQQGPGQDPQFLISFYEKMQSDKGSIPDRFSAQQFSDYHSELNMSSLELGDSALYFCASSLGRGPTEAFFGQGTRLTVV.

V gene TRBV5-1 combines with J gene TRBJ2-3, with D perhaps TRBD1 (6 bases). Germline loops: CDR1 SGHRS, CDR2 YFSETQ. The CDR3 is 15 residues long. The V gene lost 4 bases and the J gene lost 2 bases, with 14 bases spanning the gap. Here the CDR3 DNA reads TGCGCCAGCAGCCTCTGGGGGCAGACCACAGATACGCAGTATTTT. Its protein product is CASSLWGQTTDTQYF. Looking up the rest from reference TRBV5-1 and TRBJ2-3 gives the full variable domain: KAGVTQTPRYLIKTRGQQVTLSCSPISGHRSVSWYQQTPGQGLQFLFEYFSETQRNKGNFPGRFSGRQFSNSRSEMNVSTLELGDSALYLCASSLWGQTTDTQYFGPGTRLTVL.

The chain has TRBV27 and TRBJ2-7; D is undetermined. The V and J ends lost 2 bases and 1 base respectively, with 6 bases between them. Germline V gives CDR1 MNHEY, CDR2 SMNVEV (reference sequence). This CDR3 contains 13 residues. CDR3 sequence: CASSLIHSYEQYF. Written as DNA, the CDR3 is TGTGCCAGCAGTTTAATACATTCCTACGAGCAGTACTTC.

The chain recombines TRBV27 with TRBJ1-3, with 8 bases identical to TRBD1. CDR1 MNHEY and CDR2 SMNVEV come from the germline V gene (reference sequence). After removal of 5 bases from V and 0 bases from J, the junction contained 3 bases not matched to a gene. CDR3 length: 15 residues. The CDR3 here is CASSPDRGSGNTIYF. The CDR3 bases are TGTGCCAGCAGTCCAGACAGGGGCTCTGGAAACACCATATATTTT.

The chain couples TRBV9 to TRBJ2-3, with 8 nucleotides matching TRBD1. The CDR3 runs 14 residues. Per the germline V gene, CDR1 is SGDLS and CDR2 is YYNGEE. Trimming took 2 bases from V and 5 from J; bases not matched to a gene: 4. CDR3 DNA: TGTGCCAGCAGCGTGACAGGGGCAGGAGATACGCAGTATTTT. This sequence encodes CASSVTGAGDTQYF.

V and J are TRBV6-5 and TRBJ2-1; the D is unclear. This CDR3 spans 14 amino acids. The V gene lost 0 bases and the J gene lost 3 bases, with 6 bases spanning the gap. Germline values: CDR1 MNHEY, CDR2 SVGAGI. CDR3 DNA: TGTGCCAGCAGTTACTCGACACTCTACAATGAGCAGTTCTTC. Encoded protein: CASSYSTLYNEQFF.

CDR3 residues: CASTKTSGGTGANVLTF. The CDR3, as DNA: TGTGCCAGCACTAAGACTAGCGGGGGAACAGGGGCCAACGTCCTGACTTTC. The chain combines TRBV2 with TRBJ2-6, with 12 bases fitting TRBD2. CDR3 size: 17 residues. Germline assignment: CDR1 SNHLY and CDR2 FYNNEI. Trimming cost V 7 bases and J 4 bases; bases outside gene matches: 8.

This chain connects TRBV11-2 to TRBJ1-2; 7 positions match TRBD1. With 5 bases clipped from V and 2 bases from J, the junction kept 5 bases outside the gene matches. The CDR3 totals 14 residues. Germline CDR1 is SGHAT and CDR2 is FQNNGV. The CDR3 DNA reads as TGTGCCAGCAGCCCAGGGGGGCGGAACTATGGCTACACCTTC. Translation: CASSPGGRNYGYTF. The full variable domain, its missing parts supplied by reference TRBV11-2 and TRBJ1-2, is EAGVAQSPRYKIIEKRQSVAFWCNPISGHATLYWYQQILGQGPKLLIQFQNNGVVDDSQLPKDRFSAERLKGVDSTLKIQPAKLEDSAVYLCASSPGGRNYGYTFGSGTRLTVV.

CDR3 sequence reads: CASSLGQGKNSPLHF. In DNA, the CDR3 is TGTGCCAGTAGTCTGGGACAGGGAAAAAATTCACCCCTCCACTTT. The chain links TRBV19 to TRBJ1-6, with TRBD1 matching over 9 bases. CDR1 is LNHDA and CDR2 is SQIVND in the germline V gene (reference sequence). V lost 5 bases, J lost 7 bases, and 6 bases stayed unmatched. The CDR3 consists of 15 residues.

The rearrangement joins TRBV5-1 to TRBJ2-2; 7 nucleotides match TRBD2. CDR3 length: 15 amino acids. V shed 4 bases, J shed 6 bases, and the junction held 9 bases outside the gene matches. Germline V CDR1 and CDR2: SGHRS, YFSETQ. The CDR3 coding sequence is TGCGCCAGCAGCCCGGACTGGGGGAGGGCCGGGGAGCTGTTTTTT. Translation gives CASSPDWGRAGELFF.

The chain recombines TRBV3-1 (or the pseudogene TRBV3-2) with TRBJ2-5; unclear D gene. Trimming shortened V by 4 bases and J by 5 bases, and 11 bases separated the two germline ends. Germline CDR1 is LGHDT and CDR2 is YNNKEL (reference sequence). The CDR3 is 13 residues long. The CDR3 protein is CASSPLLAETQYF. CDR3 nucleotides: TGTGCCAGCAGCCCCCTCCTGGCCGAGACCCAGTACTTC.

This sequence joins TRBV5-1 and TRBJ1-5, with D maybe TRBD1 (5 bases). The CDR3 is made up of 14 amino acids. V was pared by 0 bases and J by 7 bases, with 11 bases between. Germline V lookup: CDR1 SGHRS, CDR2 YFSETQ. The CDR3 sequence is CASSLGGGVQPQHF. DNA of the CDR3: TGCGCCAGCAGCTTGGGCGGGGGGGTACAGCCCCAGCATTTT.

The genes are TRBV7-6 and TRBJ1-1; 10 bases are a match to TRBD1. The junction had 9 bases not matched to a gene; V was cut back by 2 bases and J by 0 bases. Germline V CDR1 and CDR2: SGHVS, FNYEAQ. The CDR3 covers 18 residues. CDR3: CASSLKGQGIIMNTEAFF. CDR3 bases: TGTGCCAGCAGCTTAAAGGGACAGGGGATAATCATGAACACTGAAGCTTTCTTT. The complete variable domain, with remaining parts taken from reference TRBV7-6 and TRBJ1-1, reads GAGVSQSPRYKVTKRGQDVALRCDPISGHVSLYWYRQALGQGPEFLTYFNYEAQQDKSGLPNDRFSAERPEGSISTLTIQRTEQRDSAMYRCASSLKGQGIIMNTEAFFGQGTRLTVV.

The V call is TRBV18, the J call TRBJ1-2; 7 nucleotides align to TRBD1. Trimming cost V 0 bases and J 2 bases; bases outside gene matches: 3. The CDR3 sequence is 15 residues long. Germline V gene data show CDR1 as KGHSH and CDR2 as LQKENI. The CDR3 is CASSPPSGQNYGYTF. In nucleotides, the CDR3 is TGTGCCAGCTCACCACCGTCGGGACAGAACTATGGCTACACCTTC.

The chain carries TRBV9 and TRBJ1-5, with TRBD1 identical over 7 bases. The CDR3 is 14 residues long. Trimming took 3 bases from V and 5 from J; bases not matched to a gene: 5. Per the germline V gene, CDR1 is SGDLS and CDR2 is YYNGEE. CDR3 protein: CASSDGTDHQPQHF. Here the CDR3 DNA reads TGTGCCAGCAGCGACGGGACAGATCATCAGCCCCAGCATTTT.